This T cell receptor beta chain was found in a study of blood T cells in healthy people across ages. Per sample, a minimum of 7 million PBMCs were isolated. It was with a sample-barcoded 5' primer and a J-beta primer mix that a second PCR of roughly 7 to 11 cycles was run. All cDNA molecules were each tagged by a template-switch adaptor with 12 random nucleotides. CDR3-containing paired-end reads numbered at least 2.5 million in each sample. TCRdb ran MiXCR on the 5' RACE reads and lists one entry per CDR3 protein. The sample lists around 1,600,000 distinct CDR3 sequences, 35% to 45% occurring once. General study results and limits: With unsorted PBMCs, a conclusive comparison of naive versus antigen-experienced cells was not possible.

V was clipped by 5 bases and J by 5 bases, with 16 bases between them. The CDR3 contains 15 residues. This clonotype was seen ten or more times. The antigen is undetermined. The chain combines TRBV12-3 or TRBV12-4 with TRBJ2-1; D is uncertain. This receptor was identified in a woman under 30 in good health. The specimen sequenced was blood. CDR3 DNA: TGTGCCAGCAGTCCGCGAGGATTGAAGGACAATGAGCAGTTCTTC. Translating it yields CASSPRGLKDNEQFF.